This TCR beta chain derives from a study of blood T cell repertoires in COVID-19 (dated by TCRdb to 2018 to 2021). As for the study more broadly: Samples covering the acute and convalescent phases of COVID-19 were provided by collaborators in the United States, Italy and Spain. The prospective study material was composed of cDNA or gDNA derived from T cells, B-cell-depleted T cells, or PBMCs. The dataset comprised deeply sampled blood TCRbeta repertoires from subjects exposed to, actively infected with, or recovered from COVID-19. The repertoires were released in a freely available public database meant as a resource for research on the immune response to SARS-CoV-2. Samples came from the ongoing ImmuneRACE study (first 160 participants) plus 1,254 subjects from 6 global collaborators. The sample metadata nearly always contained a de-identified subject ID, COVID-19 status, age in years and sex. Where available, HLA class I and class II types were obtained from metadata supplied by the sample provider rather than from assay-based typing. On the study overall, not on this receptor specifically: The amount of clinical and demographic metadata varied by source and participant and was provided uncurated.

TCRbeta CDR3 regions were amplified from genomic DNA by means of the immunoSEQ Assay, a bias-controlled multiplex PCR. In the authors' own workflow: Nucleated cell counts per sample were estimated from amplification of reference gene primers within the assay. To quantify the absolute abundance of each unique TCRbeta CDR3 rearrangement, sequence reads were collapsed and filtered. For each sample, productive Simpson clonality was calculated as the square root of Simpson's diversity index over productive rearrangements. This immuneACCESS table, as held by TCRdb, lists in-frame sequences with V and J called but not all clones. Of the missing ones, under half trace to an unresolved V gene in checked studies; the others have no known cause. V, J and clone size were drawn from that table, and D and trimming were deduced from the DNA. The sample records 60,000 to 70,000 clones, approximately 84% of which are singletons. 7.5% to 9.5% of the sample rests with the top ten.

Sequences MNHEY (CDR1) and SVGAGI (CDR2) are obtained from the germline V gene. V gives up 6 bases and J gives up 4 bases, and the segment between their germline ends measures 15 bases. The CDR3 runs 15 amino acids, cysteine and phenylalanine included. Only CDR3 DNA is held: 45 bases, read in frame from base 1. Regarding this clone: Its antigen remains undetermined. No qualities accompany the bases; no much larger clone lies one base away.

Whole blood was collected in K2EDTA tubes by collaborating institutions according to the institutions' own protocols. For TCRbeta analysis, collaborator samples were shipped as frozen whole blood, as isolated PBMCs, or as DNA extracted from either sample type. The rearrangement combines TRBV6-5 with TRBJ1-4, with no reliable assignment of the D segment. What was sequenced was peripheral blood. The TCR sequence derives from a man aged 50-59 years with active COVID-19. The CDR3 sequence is CASRVSHPLNEKLFF. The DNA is TGTGCCAGCAGAGTTTCACATCCCCTTAATGAAAAACTGTTTTTT.